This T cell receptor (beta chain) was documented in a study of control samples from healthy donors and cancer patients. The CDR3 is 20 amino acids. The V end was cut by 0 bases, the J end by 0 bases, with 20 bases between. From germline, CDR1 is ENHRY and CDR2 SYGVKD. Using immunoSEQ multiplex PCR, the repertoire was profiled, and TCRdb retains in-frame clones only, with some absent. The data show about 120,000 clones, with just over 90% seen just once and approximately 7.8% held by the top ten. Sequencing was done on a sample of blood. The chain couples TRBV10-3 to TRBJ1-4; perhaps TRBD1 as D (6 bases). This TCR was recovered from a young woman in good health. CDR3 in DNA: TGTGCCATCAGTGAGTCGGGCCCTAAGGGGGGGATTGCAACTAATGAAAAACTGTTTTTT. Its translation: CAISESGPKGGIATNEKLFF.